This T cell receptor (beta chain) was obtained from a study of response to subunit inactivated influenza vaccine (dated by TCRdb to between 2017 and 2018). For the study in its entirety: The study used deep quantitative T cell receptor repertoire profiling to track responses to a trivalent subunit inactivated influenza vaccine. Overall study results and their limits: The authors proposed that each seasonal influenza vaccination may bring in only a limited number of new T cells.

Of note for this clonotype: Its specific antigen is unknown. Base qualities are missing; no much larger clone stands one base away.

The intended sense of this specimen's time point label: around 42 days after influenza vaccine administration. Receptor libraries were prepared by RT-PCR. The sequencer was an Illumina HiSeq 2500. TCRdb redid the processing of the public reads, applying fastp at Q25 and MiXCR, and retained in-frame beta chains. Rows are combined by CDR3 protein, so each entry shows the most common genes and DNA. Recorded for this sample are 150,000 to 200,000 distinct CDR3 sequences; roughly 11% of them occurred a single time. The ten largest clones represent around an eighth of the sample. The sequences come from non-naive T cells sorted from PBMCs, collected about 40 days after vaccination. The cell subset or site label of this sample denotes: memory T cell fraction. The origin of this receptor is a man aged 45-65 years who received an inactivated influenza vaccine. Donor details come from another sample of the same person, matched by shared clones.

The CDR3 in this case is CASAGTSGRGQYF. DNA sequence: TGTGCCAGCGCCGGGACTAGCGGGAGGGGGCAGTACTTC. The rearrangement combines TRBV10-3 with TRBJ2-7; 16 bases in the junction line up with TRBD2. V is cut back by 10 bases and J by 9 bases, with 6 bases in the junction unmatched. CDR1 is given as ENHRY and CDR2 as SYGVKD, both from the germline V gene. CDR3 length: 13 amino acids, cysteine to phenylalanine. Only the CDR3 part of the read is kept: 39 bases, read in frame from the first base.